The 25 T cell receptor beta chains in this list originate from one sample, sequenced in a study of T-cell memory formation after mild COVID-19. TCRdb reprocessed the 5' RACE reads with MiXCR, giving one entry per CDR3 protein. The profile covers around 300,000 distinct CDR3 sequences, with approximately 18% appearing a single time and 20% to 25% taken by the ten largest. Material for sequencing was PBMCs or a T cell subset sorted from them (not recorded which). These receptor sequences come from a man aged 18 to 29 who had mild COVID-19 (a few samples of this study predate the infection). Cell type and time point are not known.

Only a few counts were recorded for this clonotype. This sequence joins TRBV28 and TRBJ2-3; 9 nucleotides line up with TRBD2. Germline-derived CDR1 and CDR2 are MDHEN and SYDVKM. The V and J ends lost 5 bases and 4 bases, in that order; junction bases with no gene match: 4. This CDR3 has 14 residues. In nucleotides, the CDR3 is TGTGCCAGCAGTACAGCGGGGGGCCCAGATACGCAGTATTTT. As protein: CASSTAGGPDTQYF. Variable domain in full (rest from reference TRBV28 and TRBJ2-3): DVKVTQSSRYLVKRTGEKVFLECVQDMDHENMFWYRQDPGLGLRLIYFSYDVKMKEKGDIPEGYSVSREKKERFSLILESASTNQTSMYLCASSTAGGPDTQYFGPGTRLTVL.

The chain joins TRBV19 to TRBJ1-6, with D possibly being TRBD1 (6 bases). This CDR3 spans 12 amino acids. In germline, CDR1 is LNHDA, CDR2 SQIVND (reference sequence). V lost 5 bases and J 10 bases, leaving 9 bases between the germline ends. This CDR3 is CASSARGSPLHF. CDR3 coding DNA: TGTGCCAGTAGTGCCAGGGGATCACCCCTCCACTTT.

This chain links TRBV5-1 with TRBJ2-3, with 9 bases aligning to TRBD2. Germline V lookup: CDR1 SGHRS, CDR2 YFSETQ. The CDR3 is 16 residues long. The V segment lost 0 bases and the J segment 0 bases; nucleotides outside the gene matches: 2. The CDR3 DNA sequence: TGCGCCAGCAGCTTGGATGGGACTAGCAGCACAGATACGCAGTATTTT. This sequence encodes CASSLDGTSSTDTQYF. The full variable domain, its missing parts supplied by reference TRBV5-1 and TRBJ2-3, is KAGVTQTPRYLIKTRGQQVTLSCSPISGHRSVSWYQQTPGQGLQFLFEYFSETQRNKGNFPGRFSGRQFSNSRSEMNVSTLELGDSALYLCASSLDGTSSTDTQYFGPGTRLTVL.

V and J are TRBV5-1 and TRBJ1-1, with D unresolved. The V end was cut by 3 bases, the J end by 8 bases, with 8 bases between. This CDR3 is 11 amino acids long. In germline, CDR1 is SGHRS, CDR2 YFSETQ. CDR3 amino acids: CASSSQREAFF. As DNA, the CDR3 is TGCGCCAGCAGCTCCCAGAGGGAAGCTTTCTTT. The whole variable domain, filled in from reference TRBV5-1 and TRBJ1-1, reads KAGVTQTPRYLIKTRGQQVTLSCSPISGHRSVSWYQQTPGQGLQFLFEYFSETQRNKGNFPGRFSGRQFSNSRSEMNVSTLELGDSALYLCASSSQREAFFGQGTRLTVV.

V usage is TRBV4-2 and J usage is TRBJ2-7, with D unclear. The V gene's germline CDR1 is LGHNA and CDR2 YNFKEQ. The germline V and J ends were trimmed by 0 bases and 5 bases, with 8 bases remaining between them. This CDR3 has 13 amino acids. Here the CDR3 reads CASSQEVGNEQYF. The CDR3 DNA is TGTGCCAGCAGCCAAGAGGTGGGGAACGAGCAGTACTTC.

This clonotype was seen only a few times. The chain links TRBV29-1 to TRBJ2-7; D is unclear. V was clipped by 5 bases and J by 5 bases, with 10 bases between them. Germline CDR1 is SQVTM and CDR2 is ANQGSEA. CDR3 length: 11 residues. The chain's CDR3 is CSVLGINEQYF. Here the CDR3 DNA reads TGCAGCGTTTTGGGGATCAACGAGCAGTACTTC.

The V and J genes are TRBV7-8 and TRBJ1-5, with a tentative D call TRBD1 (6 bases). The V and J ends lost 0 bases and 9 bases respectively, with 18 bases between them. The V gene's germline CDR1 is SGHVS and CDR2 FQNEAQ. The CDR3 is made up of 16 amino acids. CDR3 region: CASSLAVTGQLGPQHF. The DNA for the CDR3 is TGTGCCAGCAGCTTAGCGGTGACAGGTCAGCTTGGGCCCCAGCATTTT.

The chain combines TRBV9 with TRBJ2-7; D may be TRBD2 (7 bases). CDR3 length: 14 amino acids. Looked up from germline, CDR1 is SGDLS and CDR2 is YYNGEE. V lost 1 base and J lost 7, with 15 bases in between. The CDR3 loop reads CASSVKAGAGEQYF. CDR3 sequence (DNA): TGTGCCAGCAGCGTAAAGGCGGGGGCGGGTGAGCAGTACTTC.

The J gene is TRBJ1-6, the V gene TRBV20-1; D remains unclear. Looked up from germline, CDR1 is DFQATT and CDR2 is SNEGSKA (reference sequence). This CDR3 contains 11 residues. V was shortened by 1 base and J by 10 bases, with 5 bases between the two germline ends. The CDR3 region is CSARGASPLHF. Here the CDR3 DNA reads TGCAGTGCTAGAGGTGCCTCACCCCTCCACTTT.

The DNA of the CDR3 is TGCGCCAGCAGCTTAGAGGAAGGCGAGCAGTACTTC. This codes for CASSLEEGEQYF. The chain recombines TRBV5-1 with TRBJ2-7; D unresolved. The CDR3 covers 12 residues. Trimming cost V 2 bases and J 6 bases, with 9 bases left between them. Germline lookup yields CDR1 SGHRS and CDR2 YFSETQ.

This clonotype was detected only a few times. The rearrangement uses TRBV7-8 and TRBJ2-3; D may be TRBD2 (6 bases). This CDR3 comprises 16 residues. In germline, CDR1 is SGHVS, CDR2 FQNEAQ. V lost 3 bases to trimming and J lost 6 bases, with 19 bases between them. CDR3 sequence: CASSLLAGPGGDTQYF. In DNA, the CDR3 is TGTGCCAGCAGCTTGTTGGCGGGGCCCGGGGGTGATACGCAGTATTTT.

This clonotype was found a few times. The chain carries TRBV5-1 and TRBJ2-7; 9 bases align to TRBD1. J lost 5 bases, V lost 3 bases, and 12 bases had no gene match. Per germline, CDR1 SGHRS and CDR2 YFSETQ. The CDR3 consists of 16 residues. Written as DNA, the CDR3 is TGCGCCAGCAGCTCCACCGCAGGGACAGGGTTCCACGAGCAGTACTTC. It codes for CASSSTAGTGFHEQYF. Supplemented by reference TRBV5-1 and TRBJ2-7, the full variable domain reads KAGVTQTPRYLIKTRGQQVTLSCSPISGHRSVSWYQQTPGQGLQFLFEYFSETQRNKGNFPGRFSGRQFSNSRSEMNVSTLELGDSALYLCASSSTAGTGFHEQYFGPGTRLTVT.

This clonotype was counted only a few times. The CDR3 nucleotides read TGCAGTGCTAGAGCAGGGAGCGTGAACACTGAAGCTTTCTTT. Translated, it gives CSARAGSVNTEAFF. The gene calls are TRBV20-1 and TRBJ1-1; weak D call: TRBD1 (5 bases). CDR1 is DFQATT and CDR2 is SNEGSKA in the germline V gene (reference sequence). Trimming removed 1 base from V and 0 bases from J, with 9 bases in between. This CDR3 is built from 14 residues.

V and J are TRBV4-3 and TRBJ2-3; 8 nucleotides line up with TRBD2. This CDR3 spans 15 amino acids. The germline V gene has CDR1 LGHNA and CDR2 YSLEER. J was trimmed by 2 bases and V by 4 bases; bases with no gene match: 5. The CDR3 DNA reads TGCGCCAGCAGCCCTCGGCGGGGGGACACAGATACGCAGTATTTT. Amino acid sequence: CASSPRRGDTDTQYF.

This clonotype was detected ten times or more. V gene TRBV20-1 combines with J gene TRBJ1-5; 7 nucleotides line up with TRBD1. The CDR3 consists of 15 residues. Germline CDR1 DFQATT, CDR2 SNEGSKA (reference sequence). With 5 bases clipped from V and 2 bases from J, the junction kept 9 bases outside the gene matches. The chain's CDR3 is CSARETGSGNQPQHF. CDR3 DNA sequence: TGCAGTGCTCGGGAGACAGGGTCAGGCAATCAGCCCCAGCATTTT.

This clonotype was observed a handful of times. CDR3 in amino acids: CASFHTGFSGANVLTF. The CDR3 DNA follows: TGTGCCAGCTTTCATACAGGGTTCTCTGGGGCCAACGTCCTGACTTTC. The genes are TRBV6-1 and TRBJ2-6, with a possible D match to TRBD1 (6 bases). Trimming left V 8 bases short and J 0 bases short, with 14 bases between. Germline V gene sequence: CDR1 MNHNS, CDR2 SASEGT. The CDR3 loop spans 16 amino acids.

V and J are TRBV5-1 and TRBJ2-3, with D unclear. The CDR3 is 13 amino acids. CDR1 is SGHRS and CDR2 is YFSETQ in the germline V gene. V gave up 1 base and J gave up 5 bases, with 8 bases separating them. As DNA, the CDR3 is TGCGCCAGCAGCTTGTCGTGGGAAGATACGCAGTATTTT. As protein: CASSLSWEDTQYF.

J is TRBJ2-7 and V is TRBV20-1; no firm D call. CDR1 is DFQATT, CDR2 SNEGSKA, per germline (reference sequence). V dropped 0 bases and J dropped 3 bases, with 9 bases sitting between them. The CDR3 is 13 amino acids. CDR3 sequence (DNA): TGCAGTGCTAGAGACCCAAATAGCTACGAGCAGTACTTC. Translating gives CSARDPNSYEQYF.

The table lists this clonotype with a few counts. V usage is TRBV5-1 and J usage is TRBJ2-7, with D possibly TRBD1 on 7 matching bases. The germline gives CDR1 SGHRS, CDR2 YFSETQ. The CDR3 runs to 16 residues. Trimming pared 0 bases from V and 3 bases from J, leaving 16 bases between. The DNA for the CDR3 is TGCGCCAGCAGCTTGGAGCCAGGGGGGACGGACTACGAGCAGTACGTC. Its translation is CASSLEPGGTDYEQYV.

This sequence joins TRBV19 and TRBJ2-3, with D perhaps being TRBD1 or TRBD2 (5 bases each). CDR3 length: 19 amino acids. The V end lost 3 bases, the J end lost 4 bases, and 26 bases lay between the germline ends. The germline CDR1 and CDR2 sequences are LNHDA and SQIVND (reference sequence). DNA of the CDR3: TGTGCCAGTAGTATCGGGACCCCATGGGACGGCGCGGGCGCAGATACGCAGTATTTT. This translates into CASSIGTPWDGAGADTQYF. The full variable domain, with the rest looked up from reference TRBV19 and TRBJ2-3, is DGGITQSPKYLFRKEGQNVTLSCEQNLNHDAMYWYRQDPGQGLRLIYYSQIVNDFQKGDIAEGYSVSREKKESFPLTVTSAQKNPTAFYLCASSIGTPWDGAGADTQYFGPGTRLTVL.

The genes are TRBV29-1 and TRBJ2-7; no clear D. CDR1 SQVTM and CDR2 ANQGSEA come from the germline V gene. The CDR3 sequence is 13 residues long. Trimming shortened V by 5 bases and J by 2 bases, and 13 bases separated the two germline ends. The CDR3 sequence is CSVNGPPPYEQYF. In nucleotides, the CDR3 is TGCAGCGTTAATGGACCGCCCCCCTACGAGCAGTACTTC.

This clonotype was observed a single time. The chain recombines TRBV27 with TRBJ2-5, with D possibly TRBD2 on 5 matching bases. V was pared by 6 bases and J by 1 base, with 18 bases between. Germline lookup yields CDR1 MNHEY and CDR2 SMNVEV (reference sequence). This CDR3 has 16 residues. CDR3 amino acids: CASRAVSLRSQETQYF. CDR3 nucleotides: TGTGCCAGCAGAGCGGTGAGCCTAAGATCCCAAGAGACCCAGTACTTC.

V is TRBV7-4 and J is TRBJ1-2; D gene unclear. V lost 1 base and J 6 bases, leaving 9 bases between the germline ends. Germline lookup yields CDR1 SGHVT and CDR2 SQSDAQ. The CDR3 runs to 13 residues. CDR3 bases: TGTGCCAGCAGCTTAGGAGACCGGGATGGCTACACCTTC. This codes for CASSLGDRDGYTF.

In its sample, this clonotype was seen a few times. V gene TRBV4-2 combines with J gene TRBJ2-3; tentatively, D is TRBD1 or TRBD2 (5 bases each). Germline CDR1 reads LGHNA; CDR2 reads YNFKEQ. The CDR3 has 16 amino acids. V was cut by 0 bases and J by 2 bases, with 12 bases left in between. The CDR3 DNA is TGTGCCAGCAGCCAAGATCAGGTGGGGACCACAGATACGCAGTATTTT. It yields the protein CASSQDQVGTTDTQYF.

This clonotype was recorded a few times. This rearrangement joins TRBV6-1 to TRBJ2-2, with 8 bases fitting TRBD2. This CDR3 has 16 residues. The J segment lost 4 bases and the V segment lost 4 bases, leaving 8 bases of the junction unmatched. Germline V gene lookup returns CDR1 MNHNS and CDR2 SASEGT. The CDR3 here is CASSVGGAGGTGELFF. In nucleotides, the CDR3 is TGTGCCAGCAGTGTCGGGGGGGCCGGCGGCACCGGGGAGCTGTTTTTT.